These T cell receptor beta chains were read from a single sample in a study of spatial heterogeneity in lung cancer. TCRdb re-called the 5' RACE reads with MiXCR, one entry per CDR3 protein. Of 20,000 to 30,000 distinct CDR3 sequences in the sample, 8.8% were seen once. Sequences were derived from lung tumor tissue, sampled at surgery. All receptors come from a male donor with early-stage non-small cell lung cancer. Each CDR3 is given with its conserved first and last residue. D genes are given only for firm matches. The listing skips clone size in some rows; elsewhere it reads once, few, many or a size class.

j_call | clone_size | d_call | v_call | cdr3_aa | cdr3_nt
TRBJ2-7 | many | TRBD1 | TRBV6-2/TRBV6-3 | CASTFPLTGGAYEQYF | TGTGCCAGCACCTTCCCGTTGACAGGGGGTGCCTACGAGCAGTACTTC
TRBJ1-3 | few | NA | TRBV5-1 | CASSQGLGDVSGNTIYF | TGCGCCAGCAGCCAGGGACTGGGGGACGTCTCTGGAAACACCATATATTTT
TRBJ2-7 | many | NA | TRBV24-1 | CATSRTSRDEQYF | TGTGCCACCAGCCGGACGTCACGGGACGAGCAGTACTTC
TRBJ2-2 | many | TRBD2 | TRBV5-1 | CASTLSGRPNTGELFF | TGCGCCAGCACCCTAAGCGGGAGGCCCAACACCGGGGAGCTGTTTTTT
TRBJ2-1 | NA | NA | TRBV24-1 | CATSRGSSYNEQFF | TGTGCCACCAGCCGCGGAAGCTCCTACAATGAGCAGTTCTTC
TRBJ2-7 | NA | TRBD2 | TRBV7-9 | CASSSAGVTYEQYF | TGTGCCAGCAGCTCCGCGGGGGTCACCTACGAGCAGTACTTC
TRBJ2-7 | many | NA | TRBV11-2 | CASSLAGGSPRGEQYF | TGTGCCAGCAGCTTAGCTGGCGGGAGCCCTAGGGGGGAGCAGTACTTC
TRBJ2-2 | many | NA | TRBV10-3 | CAISHPLNTGELFF | TGTGCCATCAGTCACCCCCTAAACACCGGGGAGCTGTTTTTT
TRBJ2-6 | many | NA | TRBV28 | CASSVHSSGANVLTF | TGTGCCAGCAGTGTGCATTCCTCTGGGGCCAACGTCCTGACTTTC
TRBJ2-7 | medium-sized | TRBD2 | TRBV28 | CASSLTSGTPYEQYF | TGTGCCAGCAGTTTGACTAGCGGGACCCCCTACGAGCAGTACTTC
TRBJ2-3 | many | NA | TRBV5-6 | CASSSRPDADTQYF | TGTGCCAGCAGCTCCCGACCCGACGCAGATACGCAGTATTTT
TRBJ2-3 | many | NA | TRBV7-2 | CASSLAGGDTDTQYF | TGTGCCAGCAGCTTAGCGGGAGGTGACACAGATACGCAGTATTTT
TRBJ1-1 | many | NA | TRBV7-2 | CASSLSTGIVEAFF | TGTGCCAGCAGCTTATCTACAGGGATAGTTGAAGCTTTCTTT
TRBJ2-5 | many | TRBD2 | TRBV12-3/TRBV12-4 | CASSFGPGGETQYF | TGTGCCAGCAGTTTCGGTCCGGGGGGAGAGACCCAGTACTTC
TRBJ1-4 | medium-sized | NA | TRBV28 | CASSPPRGKLFF | TGTGCCAGCAGCCCGCCGAGGGGAAAACTGTTTTTT
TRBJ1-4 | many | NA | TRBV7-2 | CASSKNQGLPNEKLFF | TGTGCCAGCAGCAAGAATCAGGGTTTACCTAATGAAAAACTGTTTTTT
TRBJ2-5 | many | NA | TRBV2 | CASPSGASQETQYF | TGTGCCAGCCCGAGCGGAGCTAGCCAAGAGACCCAGTACTTC
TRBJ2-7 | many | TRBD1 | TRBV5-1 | CASSAGQGFYEQYF | TGCGCCAGCAGCGCGGGACAGGGATTCTACGAGCAGTACTTC
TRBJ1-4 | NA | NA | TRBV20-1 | CSARDRTGNEKLFF | TGCAGTGCTAGAGATCGCACAGGGAATGAAAAACTGTTTTTT
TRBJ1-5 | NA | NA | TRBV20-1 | CSARDPYRAPQPQHF | TGCAGTGCTAGAGACCCTTACAGGGCTCCTCAGCCCCAGCATTTT
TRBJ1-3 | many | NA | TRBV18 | CASSTPSTRGGNTIYF | TGTGCCAGCTCAACCCCCTCGACGAGGGGTGGAAACACCATATATTTT
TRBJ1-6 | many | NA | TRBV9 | CASSGLHSPLHF | TGTGCCAGCAGCGGCCTCCATTCACCCCTCCACTTT
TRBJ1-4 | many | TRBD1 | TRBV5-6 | CASTMPRGSEKLFF | TGTGCCAGCACCATGCCCAGGGGGAGTGAAAAACTGTTTTTT
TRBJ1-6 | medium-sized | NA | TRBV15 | CATSRDRGSHSPLHF | TGTGCCACCAGCAGAGATCGTGGGAGCCATTCACCCCTCCACTTT
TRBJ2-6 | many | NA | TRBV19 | CASSRDPSGANVLTF | TGTGCCAGTAGTAGGGATCCATCCGGGGCCAACGTCCTGACTTTC
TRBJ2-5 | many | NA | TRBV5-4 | CASSLVRQETQYF | TGTGCCAGCAGCTTGGTCCGTCAAGAGACCCAGTACTTC
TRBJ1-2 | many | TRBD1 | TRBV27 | CASGGQGLYGYTF | TGTGCCTCAGGAGGACAGGGTCTCTATGGCTACACCTTC
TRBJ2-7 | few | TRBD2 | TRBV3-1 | CASSQVGSGNYEQYF | TGTGCCAGCAGCCAAGTGGGTAGCGGGAACTACGAGCAGTACTTC
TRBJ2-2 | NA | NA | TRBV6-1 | CASEWSLANTGELFF | TGTGCCAGCGAATGGTCCTTGGCAAACACCGGGGAGCTGTTTTTT
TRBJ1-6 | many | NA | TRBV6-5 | CASTLSGAYNSPLHF | TGTGCCAGCACTCTGTCGGGAGCCTATAATTCACCCCTCCACTTT
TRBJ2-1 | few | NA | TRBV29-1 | CSVPTRRDEQFF | TGCAGCGTGCCGACCCGGAGGGATGAGCAGTTCTTC
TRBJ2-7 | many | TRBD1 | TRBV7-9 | CASSSYRDRAYEQYF | TGTGCCAGCAGCTCATACCGGGACAGAGCCTACGAGCAGTACTTC
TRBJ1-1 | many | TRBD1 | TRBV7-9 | CASPREGAHPSMSTEAFF | TGTGCCAGCCCGAGGGAGGGGGCCCACCCCTCAATGAGCACTGAAGCTTTCTTT
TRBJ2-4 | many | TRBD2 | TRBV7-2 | CASRLGGAKNIQYF | TGTGCCAGCAGGCTCGGGGGGGCCAAAAACATTCAGTACTTC
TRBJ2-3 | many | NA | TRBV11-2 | CASSLDNGAITDTQYF | TGTGCCAGCAGCTTAGATAATGGCGCCATCACAGATACGCAGTATTTT
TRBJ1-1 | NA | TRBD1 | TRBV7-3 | CASSLAGTGNSEAFF | TGTGCCAGCAGCTTAGCCGGGACAGGGAATTCTGAAGCTTTCTTT
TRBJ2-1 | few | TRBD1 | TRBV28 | CASSTTGGEGRRQFF | TGTGCCAGCAGCACGACAGGGGGCGAGGGACGGCGGCAGTTCTTC
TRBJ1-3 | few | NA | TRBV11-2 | CASSSRDIRSGNTIYF | TGTGCCAGCAGCTCCCGGGATATCCGCTCTGGAAACACCATATATTTT
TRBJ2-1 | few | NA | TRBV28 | CASTSGQLTNEQFF | TGTGCCAGCACCTCCGGCCAGTTAACCAATGAGCAGTTCTTC
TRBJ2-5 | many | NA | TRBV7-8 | CASSLDWGMETQYF | TGTGCCAGCAGCTTAGACTGGGGGATGGAGACCCAGTACTTC
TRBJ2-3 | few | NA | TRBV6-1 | CASSVYESTDTQYF | TGTGCCAGCAGTGTTTATGAGAGCACAGATACGCAGTATTTT